The next 24 T cell receptor beta chains were all read from a single sample in a study of control samples from healthy donors and cancer patients. TCRdb's copy holds only in-frame clones and misses some; the assay was immunoSEQ multiplex PCR. The sample contains about 100,000 clones, 90% to 95% of which appear only once. Sample: blood. Receptors originate from a man younger than 35 in good health.

A few counts support this clone. V gene TRBV15 combines with J gene TRBJ1-3; D not certain. This CDR3 comprises 14 residues. Germline V CDR1 and CDR2: LNHNV, YYDKDF (reference sequence). Trimming pared 7 bases from V and 0 bases from J, leaving 10 bases between. The CDR3 here is CATTPRGSGNTIYF. As DNA, the CDR3 is TGTGCCACCACCCCCCGAGGCTCTGGAAACACCATATATTTT.

This chain connects TRBV29-1 to TRBJ1-2; D perhaps matches TRBD1 (5 bases). V was cut by 6 bases and J by 1 base, with 15 bases left in between. From germline, CDR1 is SQVTM and CDR2 ANQGSEA. The CDR3 is made up of 14 amino acids. DNA of the CDR3: TGCAGCGTCCCAAGGGGCGGAATTAACTATGGCTACACCTTC. Its translation is CSVPRGGINYGYTF.

The rearrangement joins TRBV10-2 to TRBJ1-6, with TRBD1 identical over 9 bases. The V and J ends lost 2 bases and 10 bases, in that order; junction bases with no gene match: 3. The germline CDR1 and CDR2 sequences are WSHSY and SAAADI. This CDR3 is 14 amino acids long. The DNA of the CDR3 is TGCGCCAGCAGTGAGGGGACAGGGCCGTCACCCCTCCACTTT. Its translation is CASSEGTGPSPLHF.

The genes are TRBV4-1 and TRBJ2-1; TRBD1 agrees at 9 bases. Germline-derived CDR1 and CDR2 are MGHRA and YSYEKL. The V segment lost 1 base and the J segment 8 bases; nucleotides outside the gene matches: 6. CDR3 size: 15 residues. The CDR3 reads CASSQGTGDGDEQFF. The CDR3 DNA is TGCGCCAGCAGCCAAGGGACAGGGGATGGGGATGAGCAGTTCTTC.

The V call is TRBV27, the J call TRBJ2-1; no definite D call. Per the germline V gene, CDR1 is MNHEY and CDR2 is SMNVEV (reference sequence). The CDR3 is 15 residues long. Trimming stripped 2 bases from V and 8 bases from J, with 16 bases between. CDR3 coding DNA: TGTGCCAGCAGTTTAGGACCTTTCCTCTTGGATGAGCAGTTCTTC. Residues: CASSLGPFLLDEQFF.

This chain links TRBV10-3 with TRBJ2-1; TRBD2 agrees at 7 bases. V trimming: 3 bases; J trimming: 5 bases; junction bases outside the gene matches: 1. The CDR3 totals 13 residues. Germline loops: CDR1 ENHRY, CDR2 SYGVKD. Here the CDR3 DNA reads TGTGCCATCAGTGATGCGGGGGACAATGAGCAGTTCTTC. Protein product: CAISDAGDNEQFF.

The rearrangement uses TRBV12-3 or TRBV12-4 and TRBJ1-1, with a weak D call TRBD1 (6 bases). The CDR3 consists of 12 residues. Trimming stripped 3 bases from V and 11 bases from J, with 13 bases between. The CDR3 DNA is TGTGCCAGCAGTTTGGGGGGGCGTCGGGCTTTCTTT. Protein: CASSLGGRRAFF.

The chain uses TRBV19 and TRBJ1-1; D may be TRBD1 (6 bases). The CDR3 spans 15 residues. Germline CDR1 LNHDA, CDR2 SQIVND (reference sequence). Trimming removed 6 bases at V and 1 base at J, with 15 bases between. CDR3 sequence reads: CASSQGQGSNTEAFF. CDR3 nucleotides: TGTGCCAGTAGCCAGGGTCAGGGGTCGAACACTGAAGCTTTCTTT.

In DNA form, the CDR3 reads TGTGCCAGCAGCCAAGGAAGCGGGAACGGCTACGAGCAGTACTTC. Encoded protein: CASSQGSGNGYEQYF. V and J are TRBV3-1 (or the pseudogene TRBV3-2) and TRBJ2-7, with 7 bases aligning to TRBD2. Germline CDR1 is LGHDT and CDR2 is YNNKEL (reference sequence). The CDR3 runs to 15 residues. V shed 1 base, J shed 3 bases, and the junction held 6 bases outside the gene matches.

This clone appeared a few times. This rearrangement joins TRBV12-3 or TRBV12-4 to TRBJ1-5, with 8 positions matching TRBD1. Trimming removed 5 bases from V and 6 bases from J; junction bases left unmatched: 3. The CDR3 sequence is 13 residues long. This chain's CDR3 is CASSLQGGQPQHF. In DNA, the CDR3 is TGTGCCAGCAGTCTACAGGGGGGTCAGCCCCAGCATTTT.

The chain carries TRBV6-4 and TRBJ1-5; D unclear. CDR3 length equals 13 residues. The V and J ends lost 3 bases and 3 bases respectively, with 6 bases between them. The germline gives CDR1 MRHNA, CDR2 SNTAGT. CDR3 amino acids: CASSEQNNQPQHF. DNA for the CDR3: TGTGCCAGCAGTGAGCAGAACAATCAGCCCCAGCATTTT.

This chain links TRBV6-6 with TRBJ1-5; TRBD1 might be the D (6 bases). The germline V gene has CDR1 MNHNY and CDR2 SVGAGI (reference sequence). V was clipped by 6 bases and J by 5 bases, with 14 bases between them. The CDR3 has 14 residues. The CDR3 sequence is CASSSRGADQPQHF. In DNA, the CDR3 is TGTGCCAGCAGCTCGAGGGGGGCTGATCAGCCCCAGCATTTT.

The V call is TRBV6-1, the J call TRBJ1-1; no clear D. Germline V gene data show CDR1 as MNHNS and CDR2 as SASEGT. This CDR3 has 15 amino acids. Deletions cut 2 bases from V and 0 bases from J, with 10 bases between. CDR3 loop: CASSERPDMNTEAFF. The CDR3 coding sequence is TGTGCCAGCAGTGAACGGCCAGACATGAACACTGAAGCTTTCTTT.

The chain joins TRBV29-1 to TRBJ1-4; 9 bases line up with TRBD1. The V gene's germline CDR1 is SQVTM and CDR2 ANQGSEA. Trimming removed 7 bases from V and 8 bases from J; junction bases left unmatched: 14. The CDR3 length is 15 residues. DNA of the CDR3: TGCAGCGCGAGACGACTGGACAGGGGAAGGGAAAAACTGTTTTTT. It codes for CSARRLDRGREKLFF.

This clone appeared a single time. This chain's CDR3 is CASSADWDNSPLHF. The CDR3 coding sequence is TGTGCCAGTAGTGCGGACTGGGACAACTCACCCCTCCACTTT. The V call is TRBV19, the J call TRBJ1-6, with D perhaps TRBD1 (6 bases). CDR3 size: 14 residues. CDR1 and CDR2 from the germline V gene are LNHDA and SQIVND (reference sequence). The ends were cut back, 5 bases at V and 10 bases at J, with 15 bases in the middle.

The chain employs TRBV6-1 and TRBJ2-7; 7 bases map to TRBD1. Losses at the gene ends were 2 bases for V and 2 bases for J; bases not matched to a gene: 3. This CDR3 is 14 amino acids long. Per the germline V gene, CDR1 is MNHNS and CDR2 is SASEGT. The CDR3 DNA is TGTGCCAGCAGTGAACGGGACAGTACCTACGAGCAGTACTTC. Translation gives CASSERDSTYEQYF.

The J gene is TRBJ1-2, the V gene TRBV6-5; the match to TRBD1 covers 7 bases. Germline V CDR1 and CDR2: MNHEY, SVGAGI. The CDR3 sequence is 11 residues long. Trimming cost V 5 bases and J 7 bases; bases outside gene matches: 1. The DNA for the CDR3 is TGTGCCAGCAGTAACAGGGGTGGCTACACCTTC. Translation gives CASSNRGGYTF.

The V gene is TRBV7-9, the J gene TRBJ1-5; perhaps TRBD1 as D (5 bases). Per the germline V gene, CDR1 is SEHNR and CDR2 is FQNEAQ (reference sequence). Trimming cost V 2 bases and J 7 bases, with 6 bases left between them. The CDR3 has 12 residues. CDR3 sequence reads: CASSLKGQPQHF. CDR3 bases: TGTGCCAGCAGCTTAAAGGGGCAGCCCCAGCATTTT.

The V gene is TRBV4-2, the J gene TRBJ2-1, with 9 positions matching TRBD2. CDR1 and CDR2 from the germline V gene are LGHNA and YNFKEQ. The V and J ends lost 3 bases and 0 bases, in that order; junction bases with no gene match: 3. The CDR3 consists of 16 residues. DNA for the CDR3: TGTGCCAGCAGCCAGCCTAGCGGGAACTCCTACAATGAGCAGTTCTTC. Translating gives CASSQPSGNSYNEQFF.

The V gene is TRBV7-9, the J gene TRBJ1-1; D is possibly TRBD1 (5 bases). Trimming removed 5 bases from V and 1 base from J, with 26 bases in between. The germline V gene has CDR1 SEHNR and CDR2 FQNEAQ (reference sequence). CDR3 length: 19 residues. The CDR3, as DNA: TGTGCCAGCAGCCCCTCCCGGGCCGGACAAAGGAAGGGGAACACTGAAGCTTTCTTT. Its protein product is CASSPSRAGQRKGNTEAFF.

The rearrangement links TRBV7-2 to TRBJ1-5, with a weak D call TRBD1 (5 bases). Per germline, CDR1 SGHTA and CDR2 FQGNSA. Trimming cost V 1 base and J 7 bases, with 11 bases left between them. CDR3 length equals 14 residues. CDR3 residues: CASSLGGGRQPQHF. The CDR3 DNA reads TGTGCCAGCAGCTTAGGGGGCGGCAGACAGCCCCAGCATTTT.

V is TRBV11-1 and J is TRBJ2-1; D uncertain. Trimming left V 7 bases short and J 10 bases short, with 20 bases between. The CDR3 is 14 amino acids. Germline lookup yields CDR1 SGHAT and CDR2 FQDESV (reference sequence). The CDR3 DNA reads as TGTGCCAGCACCCCAGGTCCCCGATTCGACGAGCAGTTCTTC. This codes for CASTPGPRFDEQFF.

The CDR3 DNA is TGTGCCAGCAGAGATCAGGGGGGTCAGCCCCAGCATTTT. Translating gives CASRDQGGQPQHF. The gene calls are TRBV6-5 and TRBJ1-5, with 7 bases lining up with TRBD1. The CDR3 contains 13 residues. CDR1 is MNHEY, CDR2 SVGAGI, per germline. After removal of 6 bases from V and 6 bases from J, the junction contained 5 bases not matched to a gene.

The CDR3: CATSDASGTSRTGELFF. The DNA of the CDR3 is TGTGCCACCAGTGATGCGTCCGGGACTAGTAGAACCGGGGAGCTGTTTTTT. V usage is TRBV24-1 and J usage is TRBJ2-2, with TRBD2 identical over 8 bases. This CDR3 has 17 residues. The germline V gene encodes CDR1 KGHDR and CDR2 SFDVKD. With 3 bases clipped from V and 5 bases from J, the junction kept 10 bases outside the gene matches.